This TCR beta chain was sequenced for a study of neurological immune-mediated disorders. 5'RACE generated cDNA with 10-nucleotide random UMIs. Via MiXCR, TCRdb re-called the 5' RACE reads, giving one row per CDR3 protein. The repertoire includes 40,000 to 50,000 distinct CDR3 sequences, roughly 2% of them detected once, and roughly 2.1% sits in the top ten. As for this clonotype: Its antigen is currently unknown. The junction differs from germline at one of its ends, possibly a read error.

The CDR3 has 13 amino acids. Germline assignment: CDR1 LNHNV and CDR2 YYDKDF (reference sequence). Study conclusions and caveats: The greatest TCR clonal expansion appeared in HTLV-1-associated myelopathy and the smallest, falling below healthy controls, in multiple sclerosis. None of the CDR3 amino acid sequences in expanded clones turned up in more than one subject, which points to private repertoires in all groups.

This receptor was obtained from a woman aged 40-49 years with multiple sclerosis. Sequencing was performed on PBMCs. V gene TRBV15 combines with J gene TRBJ2-7, with D hard to call. CDR3 nucleotide sequence: TGTGCCAACAGCAGAGATCCCAGCTACGAGCAGTACTTC. Amino acid sequence: CANSRDPSYEQYF.